One sample yielded the 26 T cell receptor beta chains listed below, sequenced in a study of cytomegalovirus exposure and HLA in healthy donors. A multiplex PCR was run with 60 Vbeta primers and 13 Jbeta primers. Assay used: immunoSEQ multiplex PCR; TCRdb lists only in-frame clones, some missing. The sample carries 150,000 or so clones, just under 75% recorded once. Sample: PBMCs. The source is a young woman in good health and CMV-seronegative.

V gene TRBV19 combines with J gene TRBJ2-2; TRBD2 matches 11 bases. Germline assignment: CDR1 LNHDA and CDR2 SQIVND (reference sequence). CDR3 length: 17 amino acids. The V segment lost 3 bases and the J segment 0 bases; nucleotides outside the gene matches: 3. CDR3 bases: TGTGCCAGTAGTATCCCACTAGCGGGGGCGAACACCGGGGAGCTGTTTTTT. This encodes CASSIPLAGANTGELFF.

The J gene is TRBJ1-1, the V gene TRBV11-3; D remains unclear. The germline V and J ends were trimmed by 5 bases and 4 bases, with 11 bases remaining between them. Germline V gene lookup returns CDR1 SGHNT and CDR2 YENEEA. The CDR3 length is 13 residues. The CDR3 DNA reads TGTGCCAGCAGCGTCAGAGCAGGCACTGAAGCTTTCTTT. Translating it yields CASSVRAGTEAFF.

The chain uses TRBV18 and TRBJ2-5, with D perhaps matching TRBD1 (6 bases). Germline CDR1 is KGHSH and CDR2 is LQKENI. Trimming shortened V by 11 bases and J by 7 bases, and 20 bases separated the two germline ends. CDR3 length equals 13 residues. The CDR3 protein is CAGRGGVGGTQYF. CDR3 nucleotides: TGTGCCGGTCGAGGGGGAGTAGGAGGGACCCAGTACTTC. Full variable domain (missing parts from reference TRBV18 and TRBJ2-5): NAGVMQNPRHLVRRRGQEARLRCSPMKGHSHVYWYRQLPEEGLKFMVYLQKENIIDESGMPKERFSAEFPKEGPSILRIQQVVRGDSAAYFCAGRGGVGGTQYFGPGTRLLVL.

The chain links TRBV27 to TRBJ1-5; 8 bases agree with TRBD1. CDR1 is MNHEY, CDR2 SMNVEV, per germline (reference sequence). The V and J ends lost 4 bases and 4 bases, in that order; junction bases with no gene match: 3. The CDR3 spans 14 residues. This CDR3 is CASSWTGRNQPQHF. In nucleotides, the CDR3 is TGTGCCAGCAGTTGGACAGGGCGGAATCAGCCCCAGCATTTT.

The chain combines TRBV6-1 with TRBJ2-7; TRBD1 matches 9 bases. This CDR3 contains 15 residues. With V trimmed by 6 bases and J by 2 bases, 8 bases remained unmatched. CDR1 is MNHNS, CDR2 SASEGT, per germline. CDR3 sequence (DNA): TGTGCCAGCAGACCTTCGACAGGGGGGGCCTACGAGCAGTACTTC. It yields the protein CASRPSTGGAYEQYF.

The chain joins TRBV4-3 to TRBJ2-3; 9 positions match TRBD2. With 0 bases clipped from V and 7 bases from J, the junction kept 8 bases outside the gene matches. The germline V gene encodes CDR1 LGHNA and CDR2 YSLEER. The CDR3 spans 16 residues. CDR3 amino acids: CASSQDLAGPTYTQYF. CDR3 in DNA: TGCGCCAGCAGCCAAGACCTAGCGGGGCCTACTTATACGCAGTATTTT.

The CDR3 DNA follows: TGTGCCAGCAGCCCCACAGGGTATTATGGCTACACCTTC. This sequence encodes CASSPTGYYGYTF. The gene calls are TRBV28 and TRBJ1-2, with D perhaps TRBD1 (6 bases). This CDR3 is built from 13 residues. V was cut by 6 bases and J by 5 bases, with 13 bases left in between. Germline CDR1 and CDR2: MDHEN and SYDVKM.

This clone was observed once. At one end the junction does not follow the germline gene, possibly because of a read error. V and J are TRBV6-4 and TRBJ2-2, with 7 bases fitting TRBD2. Per the germline V gene, CDR1 is MRHNA and CDR2 is SNTAGT. CDR3 length equals 15 residues. The CDR3 loop is CASSPGSGNAGELFF. CDR3 nucleotide sequence: TGTGCCAGCAGTCCTGGGAGCGGGAACGCCGGGGAGCTGTTTTTT.

This clone has only a few counts. DNA of the CDR3: TGTGCCAGCAGCCCCGGACAGTATAGCAATCAGCCCCAGCATTTT. Protein sequence: CASSPGQYSNQPQHF. The chain has TRBV6-5 and TRBJ1-5; maybe TRBD1 (6 bases). The CDR3 covers 15 residues. The germline V and J ends were trimmed by 6 bases and 0 bases, with 12 bases remaining between them. Germline loops: CDR1 MNHEY, CDR2 SVGAGI.

The chain is built from TRBV5-1 and TRBJ2-7; 10 positions agree with TRBD2. V dropped 2 bases and J dropped 0; count of bases not matched to a gene: 2. Germline V gene sequence: CDR1 SGHRS, CDR2 YFSETQ. This CDR3 has 15 amino acids. CDR3 bases: TGCGCCAGCAGCTTCGGACTAGCGGACTCCTACGAGCAGTACGTC. It yields the protein CASSFGLADSYEQYV.

The chain uses TRBV18 and TRBJ2-2; TRBD2 agrees at 7 bases. V lost 3 bases, J lost 5 bases, and 12 bases stayed unmatched. From germline, CDR1 is KGHSH and CDR2 LQKENI. This CDR3 has 17 residues. The CDR3 is CASSPLLLAGDTGELFF. DNA for the CDR3: TGTGCCAGCTCACCCCTCTTGCTGGCGGGGGATACCGGGGAGCTGTTTTTT.

A few counts support this clone. The chain is built from TRBV6-1 and TRBJ2-5; D is ambiguous. Deletions cut 2 bases from V and 10 bases from J, with 8 bases between. Germline values: CDR1 MNHNS, CDR2 SASEGT. The CDR3 sequence is 11 residues long. The CDR3 here is CASSESSNQYF. The CDR3 nucleotides are TGTGCCAGCAGTGAATCGAGTAACCAGTACTTC.

To note about this clone: Germline and junction disagree at one end, which may indicate a read error. The rearrangement uses TRBV5-1 and TRBJ2-6; possible D gene TRBD1, 7 bases. Germline V gene lookup returns CDR1 SGHRS and CDR2 YFSETQ. CDR3 length: 16 amino acids. The CDR3 DNA is TGCGCCAGCAGCCCCGGTTTAAAGGAGGGGGCCAACGGCCTGACTTTC. As protein: CASSPGLKEGANGLTF.

J is TRBJ2-7 and V is TRBV7-2; TRBD2 aligns across 7 bases. V was clipped by 6 bases and J by 0 bases; unmatched bases: 8. This CDR3 has 15 amino acids. CDR1 SGHTA and CDR2 FQGNSA come from the germline V gene. CDR3: CASSQAGLGSYEQYV. The DNA for the CDR3 is TGTGCCAGCAGTCAAGCGGGACTCGGCTCCTACGAGCAGTACGTC.

Only a few counts were recorded for this clone. The chain joins TRBV5-1 to TRBJ1-2; no clear D gene. CDR1 SGHRS and CDR2 YFSETQ come from the germline V gene. Trimming pared 0 bases from V and 4 bases from J, leaving 13 bases between. The CDR3 is made up of 15 amino acids. The CDR3 bases are TGCGCCAGCAGCTTGGGCGGTAATAGCGGCTATGGCTACACCTTC. It specifies CASSLGGNSGYGYTF.

The chain has TRBV30 and TRBJ1-3, with D hard to call. The CDR3 is 14 residues long. CDR1 GTSNPN and CDR2 SVGIG come from the germline V gene (reference sequence). V was cut by 3 bases and J by 4 bases, with 13 bases left in between. The CDR3 DNA is TGTGCCTGGAGCACCTCGCGAACGGGAAACACCATATATTTT. Translating it yields CAWSTSRTGNTIYF. Using reference TRBV30 and TRBJ1-3 for the parts outside the CDR3, the full variable domain is SQTIHQWPATLVQPVGSPLSLECTVEGTSNPNLYWYRQAAGRGLQLLFYSVGIGQISSEVPQNLSASRPQDRQFILSSKKLLLSDSGFYLCAWSTSRTGNTIYFGEGSWLTVV.

This chain joins TRBV27 and TRBJ2-7; 9 bases are a match to TRBD2. With 4 bases clipped from V and 0 bases from J, the junction kept 4 bases outside the gene matches. The V gene's germline CDR1 is MNHEY and CDR2 SMNVEV (reference sequence). The CDR3 covers 15 residues. DNA for the CDR3: TGTGCCAGCAGTTCGTTTAGCGGGAGCTCCTACGAGCAGTACGTC. Protein sequence: CASSSFSGSSYEQYV.

V gene TRBV5-1 combines with J gene TRBJ2-7; 16 bases fit TRBD2. The germline CDR1 and CDR2 sequences are SGHRS and YFSETQ. Trimming at V came to 4 bases and at J to 3 bases, leaving 7 bases not matched to a gene. The length of the CDR3 is 17 residues. The CDR3 coding sequence is TGCGCCAGCAGCCCGGGACTAGCGGGAGGGCTTGGCTACGAGCAGTACGTC. Translated, it gives CASSPGLAGGLGYEQYV.

This rearrangement joins TRBV5-6 to TRBJ1-4; D uncertain. The germline gives CDR1 SGHDT, CDR2 YYEEEE. This CDR3 has 14 amino acids. Trimming took off 2 bases at V and 0 bases at J, with 5 bases between the two ends. The CDR3 DNA is TGTGCCAGCAGCTTATCTGCAACTAATGAAAAACTGTTTTTT. Translated, it gives CASSLSATNEKLFF. Drawing the rest from reference TRBV5-6 and TRBJ1-4, the complete variable domain is DAGVTQSPTHLIKTRGQQVTLRCSPKSGHDTVSWYQQALGQGPQFIFQYYEEEERQRGNFPDRFSGHQFPNYSSELNVNALLLGDSALYLCASSLSATNEKLFFGSGTQLSVL.

This clone showed up just a few times. The chain recombines TRBV18 with TRBJ2-4, with D possibly being TRBD2 (6 bases). CDR1 KGHSH and CDR2 LQKENI come from the germline V gene. CDR3 length: 16 amino acids. The V end was cut by 0 bases, the J end by 7 bases, with 16 bases between. The CDR3 DNA is TGTGCCAGCTCACCACCGGCAGTCCTTGGGGGGAACATTCAGTACTTC. Residues: CASSPPAVLGGNIQYF.

Concerning this clone: This CDR3 is also generated by other DNA sequences in the sample. The chain couples TRBV5-4 to TRBJ2-2, with TRBD2 as a possible D gene (6 bases). V lost 2 bases and J 4 bases, leaving 9 bases between the germline ends. The CDR3 has 14 residues. CDR1 is SGHNT, CDR2 YYREEE, per germline (reference sequence). The CDR3 protein is CASSFAGSTGELFF. CDR3 DNA sequence: TGTGCCAGCAGCTTCGCGGGGAGCACCGGGGAGCTGTTTTTT.

DNA of the CDR3: TGTGCCACCAGCAGAGATTCGCGGGGGGAGACCCAGTACTTC. As protein: CATSRDSRGETQYF. The V and J genes are TRBV15 and TRBJ2-5; 7 bases are shared with TRBD2. The CDR3 extends over 14 amino acids. The V gene end was trimmed by 0 bases and the J gene end by 5 bases; junction bases not matched to a gene: 3. Looked up from germline, CDR1 is LNHNV and CDR2 is YYDKDF (reference sequence).

V usage is TRBV5-6 and J usage is TRBJ2-7; no definite D call. V dropped 0 bases and J dropped 6 bases, with 10 bases sitting between them. This CDR3 contains 13 residues. Germline CDR1 is SGHDT and CDR2 is YYEEEE. Here the CDR3 DNA reads TGTGCCAGCAGCTTGGCTTGGGCTGGCGAGCAGTACTTC. Residues: CASSLAWAGEQYF.

This chain uses TRBV4-1 with TRBJ1-1, with D uncertain. The V gene lost 0 bases and the J gene lost 7 bases, with 12 bases spanning the gap. The germline V gene has CDR1 MGHRA and CDR2 YSYEKL. The CDR3 is 14 amino acids. The CDR3 loop reads CASSQDRPPGEAFF. The DNA for the CDR3 is TGCGCCAGCAGCCAAGATAGGCCCCCGGGTGAAGCTTTCTTT.

J is TRBJ2-1 and V is TRBV19; possible D gene TRBD1, 5 bases. The CDR3 is 16 residues long. Germline V gives CDR1 LNHDA, CDR2 SQIVND (reference sequence). The germline V and J ends were trimmed by 4 bases and 1 base, with 14 bases remaining between them. CDR3 residues: CASSTDRSGSYNEQFF. The CDR3 DNA reads TGTGCCAGTAGTACCGACAGATCCGGTTCCTACAATGAGCAGTTCTTC.

The V and J genes are TRBV4-3 and TRBJ1-1, with 9 positions matching TRBD1. Germline CDR1 is LGHNA and CDR2 is YSLEER. The junction had 13 bases not matched to a gene; V was cut back by 4 bases and J by 4 bases. This CDR3 spans 17 amino acids. CDR3 residues: CASSRGGTGGRATEAFF. The CDR3 DNA reads TGCGCCAGCAGCCGGGGGGGAACAGGGGGCAGGGCCACTGAAGCTTTCTTT.